These 29 T cell receptor beta chains share one sample of origin, sequenced in a study of human T cells and chemical hapten exposure. The time point was: patch test 1, 2 weeks after DPC sensitization. The treatment: therapeutic diphenylcyclopropenone sensitization with weekly scalp DPC. TCRdb re-called the RACE reads through MiXCR, storing one row per CDR3 protein. This table holds about 120,000 distinct CDR3 sequences, roughly 12% found once. Sequenced material: whole blood, taken in connection with sensitization to the hapten diphenylcyclopropenone (DPC). The receptors come from a woman aged 50 to 65 with alopecia areata. Some clones in this sample may be carry-over from other donors' samples.

This clonotype was counted many times. The chain is built from TRBV18 and TRBJ1-3, with D unclear. Looked up from germline, CDR1 is KGHSH and CDR2 is LQKENI. The CDR3 spans 14 residues. V lost 2 bases to trimming and J lost 2 bases, with 7 bases between them. CDR3 DNA: TGTGCCAGCTCACCAAGGATGCCTGGAAACACCATATATTTT. This codes for CASSPRMPGNTIYF.

This clonotype was observed a handful of times. This sequence joins TRBV11-2 and TRBJ1-2, with D hard to call. The germline V gene has CDR1 SGHAT and CDR2 FQNNGV. The CDR3 has 12 amino acids. Trimming left V 3 bases short and J 4 bases short, with 6 bases between. As DNA, the CDR3 is TGTGCCAGCAGCTTCGCCTCCTATGGCTACACCTTC. Encoded protein: CASSFASYGYTF.

This clonotype was recorded many times. The chain recombines TRBV5-1 with TRBJ2-5; 8 nucleotides align to TRBD2. CDR1 and CDR2 (germline): SGHRS, YFSETQ. The CDR3 sequence is 13 residues long. The trim removed 2 bases at V and 3 bases at J, leaving 0 bases unmatched. CDR3 residues: CASSLLAEETQYF. In nucleotides, the CDR3 is TGCGCCAGCAGCTTACTAGCGGAAGAGACCCAGTACTTC. Supplemented by reference TRBV5-1 and TRBJ2-5, the full variable domain reads KAGVTQTPRYLIKTRGQQVTLSCSPISGHRSVSWYQQTPGQGLQFLFEYFSETQRNKGNFPGRFSGRQFSNSRSEMNVSTLELGDSALYLCASSLLAEETQYFGPGTRLLVL.

This clonotype has only one observation. A much bigger clone sits one base away, suggesting this may be a read error. As DNA, the CDR3 is TGTGCCAGCAGCCAAGAGCAATTTAGGGGAAAGCACTTC. Its protein is CASSQEQFRGKHF. V and J are TRBV3-1 and TRBJ2-5; D possibly corresponds to TRBD1 (5 bases). The germline gives CDR1 LGHDT, CDR2 YNNKEL (reference sequence). The CDR3 sequence is 13 residues long.

This clonotype has a handful of counts. V usage is TRBV28 and J usage is TRBJ1-1; no firm D call. Trimming shortened V by 7 bases and J by 1 base, and 7 bases separated the two germline ends. The CDR3 spans 12 residues. Germline CDR1 reads MDHEN; CDR2 reads SYDVKM. The DNA for the CDR3 is TGTGCCAGCATCCGGGGGAACACTGAAGCTTTCTTT. This encodes CASIRGNTEAFF.

The table lists this clonotype with a few counts. The rearrangement joins TRBV4-3 to TRBJ1-5; unclear D gene. The germline CDR1 and CDR2 sequences are LGHNA and YSLEER. The CDR3 has 14 amino acids. Trimming pared 1 base from V and 3 bases from J, leaving 7 bases between. CDR3 sequence: CASSQGHNNQPQHF. For the CDR3, the DNA is TGCGCCAGCAGCCAAGGACACAACAATCAGCCCCAGCATTTT.

The sample holds many counts of this clonotype. The chain links TRBV12-3 or TRBV12-4 to TRBJ2-1; D possibly matches TRBD1 or TRBD2 (6 bases each). Trimming stripped 3 bases from V and 7 bases from J, with 13 bases between. The CDR3 contains 14 residues. This CDR3 reads CASSFPGAGNEQFF. In DNA, the CDR3 is TGTGCCAGCAGTTTTCCGGGGGCTGGGAATGAGCAGTTCTTC.

The V call is TRBV3-1, the J call TRBJ2-2; no definite D call. There are 19 residues in the CDR3. V lost 0 bases, J lost 1 base, and 18 bases lay in between. Germline V CDR1 and CDR2: LGHDT, YNNKEL (reference sequence). CDR3 residues: CASSQEPYVGRENTGELFF. Here the CDR3 DNA reads TGTGCCAGCAGCCAAGAGCCCTATGTGGGTAGGGAGAACACCGGGGAGCTGTTTTTT.

On this clonotype itself: The junction differs from germline at one of its ends, possibly a read error. The CDR3 here is CACSFWDREMDGYTF. CDR3 DNA sequence: TGTGCCTGCAGCTTTTGGGACAGGGAGATGGATGGCTACACCTTC. V and J are TRBV7-2 and TRBJ1-2; the match to TRBD1 covers 9 bases. The CDR3 runs 15 residues. Germline V CDR1 and CDR2: SGHTA, FQGNSA.

This clonotype came up many times. This chain uses TRBV12-3 or TRBV12-4 with TRBJ2-2; 9 bases line up with TRBD2. There are 16 residues in the CDR3. V was pared by 2 bases and J by 6 bases, with 7 bases of the junction left unmatched. The CDR3 DNA reads TGTGCCAGCAGTTTAATCGGCGGGAGGGCCGCCGGGGAGCTGTTTTTT. Its protein product is CASSLIGGRAAGELFF.

Ten or more counts support this clonotype. CDR3 coding DNA: TGTGCCAGCAGTTCGTGGGCCCCATCCCCTTACGAGCAGTACTTC. The encoded protein is CASSSWAPSPYEQYF. The V and J genes are TRBV27 and TRBJ2-7; D not resolved. The length of the CDR3 is 15 residues. V was trimmed by 4 bases and J by 4 bases, leaving 17 bases between them. The germline gives CDR1 MNHEY, CDR2 SMNVEV (reference sequence).

The rearrangement uses TRBV12-3 or TRBV12-4 and TRBJ1-5; maybe TRBD1 (5 bases). There are 14 residues in the CDR3. V shed 7 bases and J shed 1 base, with 11 bases lying between them. CDR3 coding DNA: TGTGCCAGCACTGGGGACCTCAGCAATCAGCCCCAGCATTTT. Translating gives CASTGDLSNQPQHF.

This clonotype was seen many times. The rearrangement joins TRBV6-6 to TRBJ2-4, with 9 nucleotides matching TRBD2. With 0 bases clipped from V and 1 base from J, the junction kept 13 bases outside the gene matches. Germline V gene lookup returns CDR1 MNHNY and CDR2 SVGAGI (reference sequence). This CDR3 is 20 amino acids long. CDR3 nucleotides: TGTGCCAGCAGTTACTCCCTGACCAGCGGGAGGACGGGTGCCAAAAACATTCAGTACTTC. Translated: CASSYSLTSGRTGAKNIQYF.

This chain's CDR3 is CASSYLAGGTYEQYF. CDR3 bases: TGTGCCAGCAGTTACCTGGCAGGGGGCACCTACGAGCAGTACTTC. This rearrangement joins TRBV6-6 to TRBJ2-7; TRBD1 matches 8 bases. The CDR3 runs 15 residues. Germline-derived CDR1 and CDR2 are MNHNY and SVGAGI (reference sequence). The V segment lost 2 bases and the J segment 2 bases; nucleotides outside the gene matches: 5.

This clonotype was observed a few times. The J gene is TRBJ2-2, the V gene TRBV29-1; TRBD2 agrees at 8 bases. J was trimmed by 2 bases and V by 5 bases; bases with no gene match: 4. This CDR3 is built from 14 residues. CDR1 is SQVTM, CDR2 ANQGSEA, per germline. The CDR3 loop is CSVQAGGNTGELFF. The CDR3 bases are TGCAGCGTTCAGGCGGGAGGCAACACCGGGGAGCTGTTTTTT.

The chain carries TRBV9 and TRBJ1-1; D gene uncertain. The CDR3 length is 13 residues. Germline V gene data show CDR1 as SGDLS and CDR2 as YYNGEE. Deletions cut 2 bases from V and 1 base from J, with 6 bases between. CDR3 sequence (DNA): TGTGCCAGCAGCGTGCATCAGAACACTGAAGCTTTCTTT. It translates to CASSVHQNTEAFF.

J is TRBJ2-1 and V is TRBV2, with 7 bases fitting TRBD2. CDR3 length: 15 amino acids. The V gene's germline CDR1 is SNHLY and CDR2 FYNNEI. Trimming removed 1 base from V and 3 bases from J; junction bases left unmatched: 3. The CDR3 loop is CASSEEAGRYNEQFF. The DNA for the CDR3 is TGTGCCAGCAGTGAAGAAGCGGGACGCTACAATGAGCAGTTCTTC.

This clonotype has more than one count but fewer than ten. The chain is built from TRBV7-2 and TRBJ1-6; no clear D. With 0 bases removed from V and 8 bases from J, the gap between germline ends came to 14 bases. Germline CDR1 and CDR2: SGHTA and FQGNSA. There are 16 residues in the CDR3. CDR3 residues: CASSLARHSRDSPLHF. The DNA of the CDR3 is TGTGCCAGCAGCTTAGCGCGACACTCGCGGGATTCACCCCTCCACTTT.

In this sample, this clonotype turned up a few times. The gene calls are TRBV12-3 or TRBV12-4 and TRBJ1-1; maybe TRBD1 (6 bases). V shed 6 bases and J shed 4 bases, with 27 bases lying between them. This CDR3 comprises 18 residues. The CDR3 loop reads CASSSTGGQGALVTEAFF. The DNA of the CDR3 is TGTGCCAGCAGCTCAACGGGGGGCCAGGGAGCCCTGGTCACTGAAGCTTTCTTT.

This clonotype was counted a few times. V usage is TRBV2 and J usage is TRBJ2-2; tentative D call: TRBD1 (6 bases). V shed 7 bases and J shed 0 bases, with 9 bases lying between them. Germline-derived CDR1 and CDR2 are SNHLY and FYNNEI. This CDR3 has 14 amino acids. The CDR3 sequence: CASKQGTNTGELFF. The CDR3 DNA sequence: TGTGCCAGCAAGCAGGGGACGAACACCGGGGAGCTGTTTTTT.

The chain joins TRBV19 to TRBJ1-5; 8 bases agree with TRBD1. Trimming cost V 7 bases and J 0 bases; bases outside gene matches: 14. CDR3 size: 18 residues. CDR1 and CDR2 from the germline V gene are LNHDA and SQIVND (reference sequence). CDR3 loop: CASTRFQGAGVSNQPQHF. CDR3 coding DNA: TGTGCCAGTACCCGGTTCCAGGGGGCTGGAGTTAGCAATCAGCCCCAGCATTTT.

Here the CDR3 reads CASSLLPGQVLQPQHF. The CDR3 DNA is TGTGCCAGCAGCTTACTACCGGGACAGGTCCTTCAGCCCCAGCATTTT. This sequence joins TRBV7-8 and TRBJ1-5, with TRBD1 matching over 8 bases. Germline loops: CDR1 SGHVS, CDR2 FQNEAQ. The V and J ends lost 2 bases and 6 bases, in that order; junction bases with no gene match: 9. This CDR3 is 16 amino acids long.

This clonotype turned up a few times. The chain links TRBV12-3 or TRBV12-4 to TRBJ1-2; the D gene is possibly TRBD1 (5 bases). The V end was cut by 2 bases, the J end by 3 bases, with 7 bases between. The length of the CDR3 is 13 residues. DNA for the CDR3: TGTGCCAGCAGTTTATGGGGGGACTATGGCTACACCTTC. Its protein is CASSLWGDYGYTF.

This clonotype was picked up many times. CDR3 loop: CASSILGYEQFF. CDR3 bases: TGTGCCAGTAGTATATTAGGTTACGAGCAGTTCTTC. This sequence joins TRBV19 and TRBJ2-1, with unresolved D. V shed 2 bases and J shed 10 bases, with 9 bases lying between them. This CDR3 is built from 12 residues. CDR1 is LNHDA, CDR2 SQIVND, per germline (reference sequence).

This clonotype was counted ten times or more. The chain couples TRBV20-1 to TRBJ1-1; 9 bases line up with TRBD1. The CDR3 sequence is 13 residues long. Germline CDR1 is DFQATT and CDR2 is SNEGSKA (reference sequence). The trim removed 8 bases at V and 2 bases at J, leaving 6 bases unmatched. The DNA for the CDR3 is TGCAGTCCGTCGACAGGGGGAAACACTGAAGCTTTCTTT. Its translation is CSPSTGGNTEAFF.

V and J are TRBV7-9 and TRBJ2-1; D may be TRBD1 or TRBD2 (5 bases each). Between the trimmed V and J ends, which lost 8 bases and 7 bases, there was a span of 15 bases. Germline CDR1 and CDR2: SEHNR and FQNEAQ (reference sequence). The CDR3 totals 13 residues. The CDR3 region is CASLIQGANEQFF. CDR3 sequence (DNA): TGTGCCAGCCTTATCCAGGGAGCGAATGAGCAGTTCTTC.

This clonotype was counted many times. The CDR3 region has the DNA TGTGCCAGCGCTACAACTAGCACAGATACGCAGTATTTT. It specifies CASATTSTDTQYF. The gene calls are TRBV28 and TRBJ2-3, with no clear D. The V gene's germline CDR1 is MDHEN and CDR2 SYDVKM. The germline V and J ends were trimmed by 8 bases and 0 bases, with 9 bases remaining between them. This CDR3 has 13 residues.

This clonotype was detected a few times. The rearrangement joins TRBV18 to TRBJ1-5; D might be TRBD1 (5 bases). Germline V gene lookup returns CDR1 KGHSH and CDR2 LQKENI. The CDR3 consists of 12 residues. Trimming took 10 bases from V and 0 from J, leaving 7 bases between them. The CDR3 region is CATGSSNQPQHF. The DNA for the CDR3 is TGTGCCACAGGGTCTAGCAATCAGCCCCAGCATTTT.

This clonotype was counted many times. The J gene is TRBJ2-1, the V gene TRBV7-2; D gene uncertain. CDR1 is SGHTA and CDR2 is FQGNSA in the germline V gene. V was cut by 4 bases and J by 6 bases, with 13 bases left in between. This CDR3 region has 14 residues. The CDR3 coding sequence is TGTGCCAGCAGCTCAATACCGACTGGCAATGAGCAGTTCTTC. This encodes CASSSIPTGNEQFF.